A single sample gave rise to the 5 T cell receptor beta chains below, sequenced in a study of cytomegalovirus exposure and HLA in healthy donors. The primer mix had 60 Vbeta and 13 Jbeta primers. Repertoires were generated with immunoSEQ multiplex PCR, while TCRdb's copy carries only in-frame clones and drops some. The sample gives some 110,000 clones, around 72% of which show up once; approximately 2% is in the top ten. Sequencing was performed on PBMCs. The receptors shown here come from a man aged 30 to 39 in good health and CMV-seronegative.

The rearrangement uses TRBV7-9 and TRBJ1-2; the D gene is possibly TRBD1 (6 bases). V gave up 1 base and J gave up 7 bases, with 13 bases separating them. The CDR3 spans 14 residues. Germline V CDR1 and CDR2: SEHNR, FQNEAQ (reference sequence). CDR3 in amino acids: CASSLGAGEPGYTF. CDR3 sequence (DNA): TGTGCCAGCAGCTTAGGGGCAGGGGAACCTGGCTACACCTTC.

The chain uses TRBV28 and TRBJ2-5, with D maybe TRBD1 (5 bases). V was clipped by 6 bases and J by 4 bases, with 24 bases between them. Per the germline V gene, CDR1 is MDHEN and CDR2 is SYDVKM. The CDR3 is 17 amino acids. CDR3 nucleotides: TGTGCCAGCAGCTCCCTTGACCACGCTGCCAGGGCAGAGACCCAGTACTTC. It yields the protein CASSSLDHAARAETQYF.

This rearrangement joins TRBV10-3 to TRBJ2-7; D is undetermined. Trimming shortened V by 6 bases and J by 4 bases, and 7 bases separated the two germline ends. This CDR3 has 11 amino acids. CDR1 and CDR2 (germline): ENHRY, SYGVKD. The CDR3 sequence: CAISNSYEQYF. CDR3 DNA sequence: TGTGCCATCAGCAATAGTTACGAGCAGTACTTC.

This clone was detected only a few times. The rearrangement joins TRBV30 to TRBJ1-5; perhaps TRBD1 as D (5 bases). The CDR3 is made up of 14 amino acids. CDR1 is GTSNPN, CDR2 SVGIG, per germline (reference sequence). Trimming left V 0 bases short and J 3 bases short, with 9 bases between. The CDR3 sequence: CAWSVGVPNQPQHF. CDR3 DNA: TGTGCCTGGAGTGTAGGGGTCCCCAATCAGCCCCAGCATTTT. The full variable domain, rest sourced from reference TRBV30 and TRBJ1-5, is SQTIHQWPATLVQPVGSPLSLECTVEGTSNPNLYWYRQAAGRGLQLLFYSVGIGQISSEVPQNLSASRPQDRQFILSSKKLLLSDSGFYLCAWSVGVPNQPQHFGDGTRLSIL.

As to this clone: The germline gene is not matched at one end of the junction; a read error may be the cause. The chain is built from TRBV14 and TRBJ1-3; no reliable D call. The V gene's germline CDR1 is SGHDN and CDR2 FVKESK. This CDR3 has 16 amino acids. CDR3 nucleotide sequence: TGTGCCAGCAGCCAAGCTCACGGAGGCTCTGGAAACGCCATATATTTT. This sequence encodes CASSQAHGGSGNAIYF.